A selection of T cell receptor beta chains follows, all from one sample in a study of Ad26.COV2.S vaccination and SARS-CoV-2 variants. Sequencing used immunoSEQ multiplex PCR; TCRdb keeps in-frame clones, though not all of them. This sample yields roughly 350,000 clones, of which about nine tenths are seen a single time; 5.5% to 7% belongs to the top ten. The specimen was peripheral blood, collected in a trial of Ad26.COV2.S vaccine versus placebo. These receptors all come from a person between 18 and 59 years old who received the Ad26.COV2.S COVID-19 vaccine or a placebo. Both conserved end residues are part of each CDR3. Fields, in order: V gene, clone size, D gene, J gene, CDR3 DNA, CDR3 protein. D genes are given only for firm matches. Rows may omit the clone size; those that give it use once, few, many or a size class.

TRBV5-4	-	-	TRBJ1-1	TGTGCCAGCAGCTTGGAGGGGCAGAACACTGAAGCTTTCTTT	CASSLEGQNTEAFF
TRBV2	-	-	TRBJ1-1	TGTGCCAGCAGTGGGGGACAAGACACTGAAGCTTTCTTT	CASSGGQDTEAFF
TRBV28	-	-	TRBJ1-2	TGTGCCAGCATTTCTGGTTTCGGTGGCTACACCTTC	CASISGFGGYTF
TRBV9	-	-	TRBJ2-3	TGTGCCAGCAGCGTAGGAGACAGGGGACGAAGCGGGACAGCGGGGGATACGCAGTATTTT	CASSVGDRGRSGTAGDTQYF
TRBV25-1	-	-	TRBJ1-2	TGTGCCAGCAGGGAGGACTATGGCTACACCTTC	CASREDYGYTF
TRBV14	-	-	TRBJ2-1	TGTGCCAGCAGCCAAGAGTTCGTCTACAGGGCCTCCGACAATGAGCAGTTCTTC	CASSQEFVYRASDNEQFF
TRBV28	-	-	TRBJ1-3	TGTGCCAGCAAGGGGCAGGGGCAAGGAAACACCATATATTTT	CASKGQGQGNTIYF
TRBV4-1	-	TRBD2	TRBJ2-2	TGCGCCAGCAGGTCCCTTACGTGGACTAGCGGGTCACCCTTGTATGGGGAGCTGTTTTTT	CASRSLTWTSGSPLYGELFF
TRBV7-2	-	TRBD2	TRBJ2-5	TGTGCCAGCACCAAGACCGGGACTAGCGGGATAATGTACCAAGAGACCCAGTACTTC	CASTKTGTSGIMYQETQYF
TRBV6-1	-	-	TRBJ2-1	TGTGCCAGCAGTGAATTAGCCAGGTGGGATGAGCAGTTCTTC	CASSELARWDEQFF
TRBV19	-	-	TRBJ2-7	TGTGCCAGTAGTATCCCCGGACAGTCCTACGAGCAGTACTTC	CASSIPGQSYEQYF
TRBV19	once	-	TRBJ2-1	TGTGCCAGTAGTAGGCTAGCTGGCTTGGGTGAGCAGTTCTTC	CASSRLAGLGEQFF
TRBV9	once	-	TRBJ1-6	TGTGCCAGCAGCACACGAGATTCACCCCTCCACTTT	CASSTRDSPLHF
TRBV12-3/TRBV12-4	-	-	TRBJ2-5	TGTGCCAGCAGGGCCGGGGTAGAGACCCAGTACTTC	CASRAGVETQYF
TRBV2	-	-	TRBJ2-1	TGTGCCAGCAGTTATCCTTACAATGAGCAGTTCTTC	CASSYPYNEQFF
TRBV7-8	-	-	TRBJ2-2	TGTGCCAGCAGCTTAGGCCTTCAGGCCGGGGAGCTGTTTTTT	CASSLGLQAGELFF
TRBV9	once	TRBD2	TRBJ2-1	TGTGCCAGCAGCCGGGGGGGTGATGAGCAGTTCTTC	CASSRGGDEQFF
TRBV29-1	-	TRBD2	TRBJ2-5	TGCAGCGGAGCGGGGGAAAACCAAGAGACCCAGTACTTC	CSGAGENQETQYF
TRBV19	once	TRBD2	TRBJ2-7	TGTGCCAGTAGTCCCGGGACTAGCGGGAGATCCTACGAGCAGTACTTC	CASSPGTSGRSYEQYF
TRBV9	-	-	TRBJ2-2	TGTGCCAGCAGCGCTGACAGTCGGGAGTATGGTGGGGAGCTGTTTTTT	CASSADSREYGGELFF
TRBV4-3	-	-	TRBJ2-6	TGCGCCAGCAGCCCGTCCTCTGGGGCCAACGTCCTGACTTTC	CASSPSSGANVLTF
TRBV7-9	-	TRBD2	TRBJ2-3	TGTGCCAGCAGCTTGAGCGGGAGTTTAGATACGCAGTATTTT	CASSLSGSLDTQYF
TRBV6-6	-	TRBD1	TRBJ2-1	TGTGCCAGCAGTTACTTGGGACAGGGGTATGAGCAGTTCTTC	CASSYLGQGYEQFF
TRBV5-4	-	-	TRBJ2-7	TGTGCCAGCAGCTTGGGTGCACCCCCAGGGGGGTACGAGCAGTACTTC	CASSLGAPPGGYEQYF
TRBV15	few	-	TRBJ1-6	TGTGCCACCAGCTCTAGAACAGGGAATTCACCCCTCCACTTT	CATSSRTGNSPLHF
TRBV4-2	-	TRBD2	TRBJ2-1	TGTGCCAGCAGCCAAGATCTGGGCGGGGGTTACAATGAGCAGTTCTTC	CASSQDLGGGYNEQFF
TRBV9	-	TRBD1	TRBJ1-2	TGTGCCAGCAGCCCCCGGACAGGGGGAGGCTATGGCTACACCTTC	CASSPRTGGGYGYTF
TRBV6-2/TRBV6-3	-	TRBD1	TRBJ1-5	TGTGCCAGCAGCCCCCGGGACAGGGGTAATCAGCCCCAGCATTTT	CASSPRDRGNQPQHF
TRBV6-1	once	-	TRBJ1-3	TGTGCCAGCAGTGAACGTGGGAGTGGAAACACCATATATTTT	CASSERGSGNTIYF
TRBV9	-	TRBD2	TRBJ2-1	TGTGCCAGCAGCATGCTAGCGGGAGGGCCGGATGAGCAGTTCTTC	CASSMLAGGPDEQFF
TRBV7-8	-	-	TRBJ2-7	TGTGCCAGCAGCCCTTTTGGGGTCGAGCAGTACTTC	CASSPFGVEQYF
TRBV7-9	-	TRBD1	TRBJ2-7	TGTGCCAGCAGCTTAACGGGACAGAGAAGCTCCTACGAGCAGTACTTC	CASSLTGQRSSYEQYF
TRBV7-3	-	-	TRBJ2-3	TGTGCCAGCAGCTTAGGGGACGCCTGGATGGATACGCAGTATTTT	CASSLGDAWMDTQYF
TRBV7-6	-	-	TRBJ2-6	TGTGCCAGCAGCTTGGACATTTCTGGGGCCAACGTCCTGACTTTC	CASSLDISGANVLTF
TRBV7-9	-	TRBD1	TRBJ1-4	TGTGCCAGCAGCCCTCCTGGTCGGGACAGGGGTGAAAAACTGTTTTTT	CASSPPGRDRGEKLFF
TRBV4-3	-	TRBD2	TRBJ2-3	TGCGCCAGCAGCCAAACGTCGACTAGCGGCACAGATACGCAGTATTTT	CASSQTSTSGTDTQYF
TRBV6-5	-	-	TRBJ1-1	TGTGCCAGCAGAAAACAGGGTGGAACTGAAGCTTTCTTT	CASRKQGGTEAFF
TRBV19	-	-	TRBJ2-5	TGTGCCAGTAGCATCCTCCCTCGGCCAGGGGCAGAGACCCAGTACTTC	CASSILPRPGAETQYF
TRBV5-1	-	-	TRBJ1-4	TGCGCCAGCAGCTTGAGTTCGCAGGGCGGTAATGAAAAACTGTTTTTT	CASSLSSQGGNEKLFF
TRBV13	-	-	TRBJ1-1	TGTGCCAGCAGCTCCCTAAGTTGGGGAATGAACACTGAAGCTTTCTTT	CASSSLSWGMNTEAFF
TRBV9	once	TRBD2	TRBJ2-1	TGTGCCAGCAGCGTGGGGACTAGGGCTTACAATGAGCAGTTCTTC	CASSVGTRAYNEQFF
TRBV4-3	-	-	TRBJ2-7	TGCGCCAGCAGCCAAGTCACGGGGGACGGTCGGTACGAGCAGTACTTC	CASSQVTGDGRYEQYF
TRBV28	-	-	TRBJ2-1	TGTGCCAGCAGTCCGGGACACGGTCAAGTGAGCTCCTACAATGAGCAGTTCTTC	CASSPGHGQVSSYNEQFF
TRBV6-2/TRBV6-3	-	-	TRBJ2-2	TGTGCCAGCAGTTACACGGCGGAAACCGGGGAGCTGTTTTTT	CASSYTAETGELFF
TRBV6-5	-	-	TRBJ1-4	TGTGCCAGCAGGAAGGGGAAGGAAAAACTGTTTTTT	CASRKGKEKLFF
TRBV4-2	-	-	TRBJ2-1	TGTGCCAGCAGCCAGGGGCTGCTTAATGGTGAGCAGTTCTTC	CASSQGLLNGEQFF
TRBV9	-	TRBD1	TRBJ2-7	TGTGCCAGCAGCGCCGGGACAGCAATCGAGCAGTACTTC	CASSAGTAIEQYF
TRBV5-1	-	-	TRBJ2-3	TGCGCCAGCAGCTTGTCGGATACGCAGTATTTT	CASSLSDTQYF
TRBV19	-	-	TRBJ2-3	TGTGCCAGTAGGAGAGGGAGCGCAGATACGCAGTATTTT	CASRRGSADTQYF